This T cell receptor (beta chain) was obtained from a study of cytomegalovirus exposure and HLA in healthy donors (dated by TCRdb to about 2017). General notes on the study: An earlier analysis of 587 of the donors reported over 250 Gb of sequence data and 95 million to 120 million unique TCR beta sequences obtained from about 179 million T cells. An early release that covered about 600 HLA-typed donors contained 250 to 350 gigabases of sequencing data and around 80 million unique TCR sequences. Of the approximately 400 genotyped donors, 75% to 85% were placed in the genetic ancestry cluster associated with self-reported Caucasian donors. The aim of the study was to test whether cataloging public T cell receptors could identify signatures of past pathogen exposure. Using immunosequencing, the study profiled T cell repertoires from around 670 subjects and related those repertoires to cytomegalovirus serostatus. Along with the approximately 650-subject first cohort, a separate validation cohort of over a hundred different subjects was used. High-throughput TCR immunosequencing, statistical association of individual TCRs with disease status, and machine learning were combined to predict cytomegalovirus infection status. To study patterns of TCR occurrence, a later analysis re-analyzed previously published TCR beta repertoires from hundreds of donors and added high-resolution HLA genotyping. Rather than drawing on any new phenotypic data, the later analysis identified candidate immune exposures from TCR beta sequences and the way those sequences occurred across donors. An earlier analysis of approximately 500 of the donors applied high-throughput TCR beta sequencing to assess whether each TCR beta V gene segment acted as functional or pseudogenic. Donor age, sex, ethnicity and CMV serostatus were compiled together with the repertoire data. In a later genetic analysis, genome-wide SNP genotypes for about three fifths of the 666 donors were used, and that subset was treated as a discovery cohort. Every discovery cohort repertoire had been produced on one sequencing platform. HLA typing included class I and class II loci at four-digit resolution. Typing coverage differed by locus: A, B, C, DRB1 and DQB1 were typed in roughly 620-640 donors, DQA1 in 522, DPA1 in some 600, and DPB1 in around 440. Roughly 5 DR-DQ haplotypes were treated as single units for association and clustering because of strong linkage in the cohort. Across 398 genotyped donors of the cohort, an average of about 200,000 unique TCR beta nucleotide sequences per donor were sequenced, and 15% to 20% of those sequences were non-productive.

In the case of this clone: What antigen it recognizes has not been identified. Base qualities are not provided; no much larger clone lies one nucleotide away.

Libraries were made using the immunoSEQ multiplex PCR assay. A mixture of 60 forward primers for TCR Vbeta segments and 13 reverse primers for TCR Jbeta segments was used in the multiplex PCR. Amplification of the CDR3 region of rearranged TCR beta genes was performed with a multiplex PCR assay on genomic DNA. Amplified TCR beta libraries were sequenced as 87-base-pair reads on the Illumina HiSeq System. The authors' pipeline ran thus. A later analysis tallied 80 million to 95 million unique TCR beta chains across the 550 to 850 repertoires, and about 10 million of those chains were shared by two or more donors. Raw reads were error-corrected and collapsed into unique sequences by a nearest-neighbor algorithm in which closely related sequences were merged to remove PCR and sequencing errors. Alignment of CDR3 sequences to IMGT reference sequences was used to assign V, D and J gene segments. Each retained sequence needed at least a six-nucleotide match to both a V gene segment and a J gene segment. A rearrangement counted as productive if the CDR3 had no stop codons and remained in frame with V and J, and every other rearrangement counted as non-productive. CDR3 was defined by IMGT convention, running from the second conserved V-encoded cysteine to the conserved J-encoded phenylalanine. The earlier analysis of 587 of the donors excluded sequences that lacked an unambiguous match to a single V gene segment. An earlier analysis of 450 to 650 of the donors called V segments functional above 56.7% productive rearrangements and segregating when the between-donor standard deviation exceeded 5%. A statistical classification framework was built to diagnose cytomegalovirus status from the catalog of TCR beta chain sequences. V and J gene assignment, in a later analysis, came from comparing TCR nucleotide sequences with IMGT/GENE-DB human TR gene sequences. In a later analysis, CDR3 sequences and most-parsimonious VDJ recombination scenarios were assigned using the TCRdist pipeline. A later analysis defined each TCR beta chain by its CDR3 amino acid sequence plus V-gene family, and excluded reads lacking a unique V-gene family. To address suspected cross-contamination and a sequencing artifact, a later analysis removed roughly 580 highly shared, low-generation-probability nucleotide sequences. A later analysis calculated a clonal expansion index for each public chain from normalized within-repertoire ranks of inferred template counts. In a later analysis, generation probabilities were computed with a VDJ recombination model fitted to out-of-frame rearrangements, and the resulting probabilities were checked against IGoR. In a later analysis, TCR-TCR, TCR-HLA and TCR-CMV co-occurrence was scored with hypergeometric tests, and a repertoire-size bias correction was applied to TCR pairs. False discovery rates were estimated in a later analysis by permuting HLA or CMV assignments 20 times. In a later analysis, co-occurring TCRs were grouped using DBSCAN, with TCRdist sequence similarity added in when clustering inside HLA-allele-positive subsets. Repertoires with fewer than 30,000 or more than 120,000 public chains were left out of co-occurrence clustering, as were several repertoires with anomalous nucleotide sharing. Here the immuneACCESS table is served through TCRdb, limited to in-frame sequences with V and J called. Missing clones are a known gap in these copies; in checked studies unresolved V genes cover under half, and the rest lacks a known reason. The D gene and trimming were derived from the DNA, and the V and J assignments and clone size from that table. A total of roughly 150,000 clones appear in this sample, 65% to 90% of them only once. The ten largest account for about 2.5% of the sample.

The investigation overall reported the following: The earlier analysis of almost 600 of the donors excluded approximately 17 rarely observed V segments, including chromosome 9 orphons, because counts were too low. A later analysis found that most CMV-associated TCR beta chains appeared HLA-restricted, with HLA associations seemingly driven largely by CMV exposure. In both the original and validation cohorts, the classifier was reported to diagnose cytomegalovirus status with high specificity and sensitivity. Three of the identified cytomegalovirus-associated TCR beta chains were confirmed in vitro to be specific for cytomegalovirus antigens. Because HLA typing was unavailable for some donors at each locus, only the typed subset was used in association tests. It was suggested by the authors that the approach could potentially be generalized to other disease states and immunological phenotypes. A total of 150 to 200 TCR beta chains were listed by the study as associated with cytomegalovirus. In a later analysis, the rate of TCR association differed among HLA loci, with DRB1 alleles having the most associated TCRs and HLA-C alleles having the fewest. According to a later analysis, parvovirus B19, influenza, CMV and Epstein-Barr virus appeared linked to several top co-occurrence clusters. Compared with equally common non-associated chains, HLA-associated TCR beta chains in a later analysis were more clonally expanded and had lower generation probabilities. A further reported finding was that TCR beta sequences accurately predicted the HLA-A and HLA-B alleles for most subjects in the first cohort. Most TCR sequences were seen in very few donors, while some public TCRs were found in many individuals. Correlated functional status among segregating V segments might reflect linkage disequilibrium, but an unknown experimental factor could not be ruled out. Immune exposure information for the cohort was limited to CMV serostatus. A later genetic analysis associated a missense DCLRE1C variant with V-gene and J-gene trimming of TCR beta chains, and an independent cohort replicated the association. When HLA alleles, especially DR and DQ, strongly co-occurred, attributing TCR associations to individual alleles was difficult. A later analysis associated 17,000 or so TCR beta sequences with specific HLA alleles at a false discovery rate of 0.05. This cohort had only TCR beta chains sequenced, and the lack of alpha or paired-chain data limited which features could be detected. A group of highly shared sequence variants was considered likely to be a technical artifact of the sequencing pipeline. Presence/absence analyses assumed roughly uniform sequencing depth across donors, an assumption that may not hold. Some IMGT-functional V segments, including TRBV6-2 and TRBV6-3, could not be distinguished by the 87-base-pair reads and were therefore excluded. In an earlier analysis of a few hundred of the donors, most TCR beta V segments were observed in productive rearrangements about 90% or about 30% of the time, broadly matching IMGT annotations. Compared with the roughly 710-donor mean, donors in an Asian-associated ancestry cluster had fewer N-insertions in productive TCRs, according to a later genetic analysis.

In total, 600 or so healthy bone marrow donors made up the cohort. At the time of sampling, all cohort members were nominally healthy, though unrecorded immune exposures were likely present. The donor tested CMV seronegative, placing the donor among the 350 to 400 seronegative members of the cohort. Every donor gave a peripheral blood sample, and the peripheral blood mononuclear cells from that sample were used for TCR beta sequencing. The Qiagen DNeasy Blood Extraction Kit was used to extract genomic DNA from the blood cell samples. Spanning cysteine to phenylalanine, the CDR3 consists of 14 amino acids. Of the read, only the CDR3 DNA is kept; its 42 bases are in frame from base 1. The CDR1 and CDR2 encoded by the germline V gene (reference sequence) are LNHDA and SQIVND. Trimming takes 11 bases off V and 3 bases off J; junction bases not matched to a gene: 8.

The sequencing sample was made of PBMCs. This clonotype was obtained from a male donor in good health and CMV-seronegative. The rearranged chain carries TRBV19 and TRBJ2-3, and 10 bases in between align with TRBD1. The CDR3 region: CAVPGQGRTDTQYF. The sequenced DNA is TGTGCCGTCCCGGGACAGGGGCGAACAGATACGCAGTATTTT.